One sample yielded the 24 T cell receptor beta chains listed below, sequenced in a study of T cells in Graves' hyperthyroidism and ophthalmopathy. TCR beta CDR3 sequences were amplified from RNA transcripts. First-round RT-PCR targeting the TCR CDR3 was performed with the HTBI primer set. Each CDR3 protein is one row after TCRdb ran MiXCR on the multiplex PCR reads. The sample consists of nearly 600,000 distinct CDR3 sequences, approximately 14% of them appearing once. Sequenced input: blood. These receptor sequences come from a woman under 30 with Graves' ophthalmopathy.

This clonotype was recorded at least ten times. The V call is TRBV2, the J call TRBJ2-2, with a tentative D call TRBD2 (6 bases). The CDR3 contains 17 residues. V dropped 7 bases and J dropped 1 base, with 19 bases sitting between them. Germline loops: CDR1 SNHLY, CDR2 FYNNEI. CDR3 nucleotide sequence: TGTGCCAGCAATACCCCCTCCGGGAGTGTGAACACCGGGGAGCTGTTTTTT. It codes for CASNTPSGSVNTGELFF.

V is TRBV20-1 and J is TRBJ2-7, with 7 bases lining up with TRBD1. The CDR3 runs to 15 residues. CDR1 DFQATT and CDR2 SNEGSKA come from the germline V gene (reference sequence). The V and J ends lost 0 bases and 2 bases, in that order; junction bases with no gene match: 7. The CDR3 nucleotides are TGCAGTGCTAGAGATCGAGGACAGGATCCCTACGAGCAGTACTTC. This encodes CSARDRGQDPYEQYF.

This clonotype was found many times. V usage is TRBV11-2 and J usage is TRBJ1-1, with TRBD1 matching 9 bases. Germline trimming cut 5 bases from V and 5 bases from J; bases unmatched to any gene: 9. CDR1 is SGHAT and CDR2 is FQNNGV in the germline V gene. The CDR3 runs 15 residues. This CDR3 is CASSPLPGQGTEAFF. In DNA, the CDR3 is TGTGCCAGCAGCCCGCTGCCGGGACAGGGAACTGAAGCTTTCTTT.

This clonotype was counted many times. The CDR3 bases are TGTGCCAGCAGCCCAATCTGGACAGGGGAAATTACAGATACGCAGTATTTT. It encodes CASSPIWTGEITDTQYF. The chain joins TRBV12-3 or TRBV12-4 to TRBJ2-3, with 9 bases matching TRBD1. The CDR3 loop spans 17 amino acids. V lost 6 bases to trimming and J lost 3 bases; unmatched junction nucleotides: 13.

This clonotype was detected many times. The chain joins TRBV27 to TRBJ2-3, with 10 bases matching TRBD2. J gave up 4 bases and V 4 bases, and 5 bases lay outside the gene matches. The CDR3 has 15 amino acids. Germline-derived CDR1 and CDR2 are MNHEY and SMNVEV (reference sequence). This chain's CDR3 is CASSSWLAGADTQYF. For the CDR3, the DNA is TGTGCCAGCAGTTCTTGGCTAGCGGGAGCAGATACGCAGTATTTT.

Worth noting for this clonotype: Given a much more abundant clone one base away, this may be a read error. The chain carries TRBV5-5 and TRBJ2-7; 7 bases fit TRBD1. The CDR3 sequence is 16 residues long. Germline-derived CDR1 and CDR2 are SGHKS and YYEKEE (reference sequence). The CDR3 spells CANSLWPDRLSYEQYF. CDR3 DNA: TGTGCCAACAGCTTGTGGCCGGACAGGCTATCCTACGAGCAGTACTTC.

This chain uses TRBV24-1 with TRBJ1-2, with 7 bases identical to TRBD1. Losses at the gene ends were 2 bases for V and 4 bases for J; bases not matched to a gene: 3. Germline assignment: CDR1 KGHDR and CDR2 SFDVKD. This CDR3 has 14 amino acids. The chain's CDR3 is CATSDSGTAYGYTF. The CDR3 DNA follows: TGTGCCACCAGTGATTCCGGGACAGCCTATGGCTACACCTTC.

This clonotype was found many times. This chain joins TRBV3-1 and TRBJ2-1, with 8 nucleotides matching TRBD2. Germline CDR1 is LGHDT and CDR2 is YNNKEL (reference sequence). Trimming removed 4 bases from V and 5 bases from J; junction bases left unmatched: 7. This CDR3 is built from 15 residues. CDR3 sequence (DNA): TGTGCCAGCAGCCTTGGAAGCGGGAGCCACAATGAGCAGTTCTTC. Encoded protein: CASSLGSGSHNEQFF.

The V gene is TRBV4-1, the J gene TRBJ1-2; TRBD1 agrees at 9 bases. This CDR3 spans 14 amino acids. CDR1 and CDR2 (germline): MGHRA, YSYEKL. With 8 bases clipped from V and 8 bases from J, the junction kept 12 bases outside the gene matches. CDR3 nucleotide sequence: TGCGCCAGCGCTCCCGGGGACAGGGCGTTCGGCTACACCTTC. This codes for CASAPGDRAFGYTF.

This clonotype was counted ten times or more. The rearrangement links TRBV12-3 or TRBV12-4 to TRBJ2-1, with D perhaps assigned TRBD1 or TRBD2 (6 bases each). Trimming stripped 5 bases from V and 8 bases from J, with 22 bases between. The CDR3 is made up of 16 amino acids. CDR3 in amino acids: CASSPLGGQAGYEQFF. The CDR3 coding sequence is TGTGCCAGCAGTCCCCTCGGGGGCCAGGCGGGGTATGAGCAGTTCTTC.

This clonotype was counted between two and nine times. The junction departs from germline at one end; a sequencing error may be responsible. The chain uses TRBV19 and TRBJ2-1, with 8 nucleotides matching TRBD2. The germline V gene encodes CDR1 LNHDA and CDR2 SQIVND (reference sequence). The CDR3 extends over 19 amino acids. The CDR3 coding sequence is TGTGCCAGTAGTACGCCGGGACTAGTATCTGTCTTTCGCTACAATGCGCAGTTCTTC. Its translation is CASSTPGLVSVFRYNAQFF.

The chain carries TRBV6-2 or TRBV6-3 and TRBJ2-7; a possible D gene is TRBD1 (6 bases). The CDR3 has 13 amino acids. V was cut by 6 bases and J by 5 bases, with 14 bases left in between. Germline values: CDR1 MNHEY, CDR2 SVGEGT. The CDR3 region has the DNA TGTGCCAGCAGCTCAGGGGTCCTAAACGAGCAGTACTTC. Translation: CASSSGVLNEQYF.

The V gene is TRBV27, the J gene TRBJ2-7; 14 nucleotides match TRBD2. After removal of 0 bases from V and 2 bases from J, the junction contained 6 bases not matched to a gene. Germline V CDR1 and CDR2: MNHEY, SMNVEV (reference sequence). The CDR3 is made up of 18 amino acids. This CDR3 reads CASSLSGTSGRDPYEQYF. The CDR3 DNA follows: TGTGCCAGCAGTTTATCCGGGACTAGCGGGAGAGACCCCTACGAGCAGTACTTC.

The chain carries TRBV7-2 and TRBJ2-7, with a tentative D call TRBD2 (7 bases). The germline V and J ends were trimmed by 8 bases and 4 bases, with 27 bases remaining between them. Germline CDR1 is SGHTA and CDR2 is FQGNSA. The CDR3 runs to 17 residues. CDR3 nucleotides: TGTGCCAGCTCACCACTAGCCGGGGGGCGCGTGAGATACGAGCAGTACTTC. As protein: CASSPLAGGRVRYEQYF.

This clonotype was counted a few times. The chain employs TRBV5-1 and TRBJ1-2, with D perhaps TRBD1 (6 bases). Trimming took 6 bases from V and 4 from J, leaving 13 bases between them. Germline-derived CDR1 and CDR2 are SGHRS and YFSETQ. The CDR3 totals 13 residues. The CDR3 loop reads CASTRGGGYGYTF. CDR3 coding DNA: TGCGCCAGCACGAGAGGGGGTGGCTATGGCTACACCTTC.

This clonotype was seen ten or more times. This chain joins TRBV7-3 and TRBJ2-3; 9 bases line up with TRBD2. Unmatched junction bases numbered 4, after V lost 4 bases and J lost 2 bases. The CDR3 runs to 15 residues. Germline assignment: CDR1 SGHTA and CDR2 FQGTGA. The CDR3 is CASSSLAGITDTQYF. The CDR3, as DNA: TGTGCCAGCAGCTCGCTAGCGGGGATCACAGATACGCAGTATTTT.

This clonotype showed up many times. The V and J genes are TRBV20-1 and TRBJ2-1; 9 bases fit TRBD1. CDR1 DFQATT and CDR2 SNEGSKA come from the germline V gene (reference sequence). Trimming took 0 bases from V and 6 from J; bases not matched to a gene: 6. The CDR3 totals 15 residues. CDR3 amino acids: CSARDGGQGSNEQFF. The CDR3 nucleotides read TGCAGTGCTAGAGATGGGGGACAGGGATCCAATGAGCAGTTCTTC.

This clonotype came up many times. V and J are TRBV30 and TRBJ2-2; D possibly corresponds to TRBD2 (5 bases). Germline lookup yields CDR1 GTSNPN and CDR2 SVGIG (reference sequence). The V end was cut by 8 bases, the J end by 3 bases, with 22 bases between. The CDR3 length is 16 residues. This chain's CDR3 is CAAPGSKYPYTGELFF. The CDR3 DNA follows: TGTGCCGCCCCGGGATCGAAATACCCATACACCGGGGAGCTGTTTTTT.

This clonotype was counted at least ten times. The CDR3 DNA reads as TGTGCCAGCAGTTTAGGGGTGGTTTTATGGGCCAACGTCCTGACTTTC. This translates into CASSLGVVLWANVLTF. The rearrangement joins TRBV28 to TRBJ2-6, with unresolved D. The V gene's germline CDR1 is MDHEN and CDR2 SYDVKM. The CDR3 spans 16 residues. With 2 bases removed from V and 5 bases from J, the gap between germline ends came to 13 bases. The whole variable domain, remainder taken from reference TRBV28 and TRBJ2-6, is DVKVTQSSRYLVKRTGEKVFLECVQDMDHENMFWYRQDPGLGLRLIYFSYDVKMKEKGDIPEGYSVSREKKERFSLILESASTNQTSMYLCASSLGVVLWANVLTFGAGSRLTVL.

V is TRBV6-1 and J is TRBJ1-6; D perhaps matches TRBD1 (6 bases). This CDR3 comprises 14 residues. With 5 bases removed from V and 9 bases from J, the gap between germline ends came to 14 bases. CDR1 is MNHNS and CDR2 is SASEGT in the germline V gene. CDR3 in DNA: TGTGCCAGCAGTCTACAGGGTTTTGCTTCACCCCTCCACTTT. Translated: CASSLQGFASPLHF.

The chain carries TRBV30 and TRBJ1-4, with 7 bases lining up with TRBD1. CDR3 size: 15 residues. V was pared by 4 bases and J by 7 bases, with 12 bases of the junction left unmatched. Germline V CDR1 and CDR2: GTSNPN, SVGIG (reference sequence). This CDR3 is CAWTLLGGPTEKLFF. For the CDR3, the DNA is TGTGCCTGGACCTTACTAGGGGGCCCTACTGAAAAACTGTTTTTT.

Many counts were recorded for this clonotype. The J gene is TRBJ2-1, the V gene TRBV7-2; D unresolved. The germline V gene encodes CDR1 SGHTA and CDR2 FQGNSA. The CDR3 runs to 16 residues. The V gene lost 4 bases and the J gene lost 6 bases, with 19 bases spanning the gap. The CDR3 nucleotides read TGTGCCAGCAGCTCAACCAACTTGCGGTCGGGCAATGAGCAGTTCTTC. As protein: CASSSTNLRSGNEQFF.

This clonotype came up many times. The chain joins TRBV6-1 to TRBJ2-7; no reliable D call. Looked up from germline, CDR1 is MNHNS and CDR2 is SASEGT. Trimming pared 7 bases from V and 0 bases from J, leaving 13 bases between. The CDR3 totals 14 residues. CDR3 nucleotides: TGTGCCAGCACCTACAAAAAAGACTCCTACGAGCAGTACTTC. It codes for CASTYKKDSYEQYF.

This clonotype was found a few times. CDR3 DNA: TGTGCCAGCAGCTTATCCGGGACAGGGAGAGCCAAAAACATTCAGTACTTC. Protein: CASSLSGTGRAKNIQYF. The V call is TRBV7-9, the J call TRBJ2-4, with 9 bases lining up with TRBD1. The CDR3 loop spans 17 amino acids. Per the germline V gene, CDR1 is SEHNR and CDR2 is FQNEAQ (reference sequence). The V and J ends lost 2 bases and 0 bases, in that order; junction bases with no gene match: 5.